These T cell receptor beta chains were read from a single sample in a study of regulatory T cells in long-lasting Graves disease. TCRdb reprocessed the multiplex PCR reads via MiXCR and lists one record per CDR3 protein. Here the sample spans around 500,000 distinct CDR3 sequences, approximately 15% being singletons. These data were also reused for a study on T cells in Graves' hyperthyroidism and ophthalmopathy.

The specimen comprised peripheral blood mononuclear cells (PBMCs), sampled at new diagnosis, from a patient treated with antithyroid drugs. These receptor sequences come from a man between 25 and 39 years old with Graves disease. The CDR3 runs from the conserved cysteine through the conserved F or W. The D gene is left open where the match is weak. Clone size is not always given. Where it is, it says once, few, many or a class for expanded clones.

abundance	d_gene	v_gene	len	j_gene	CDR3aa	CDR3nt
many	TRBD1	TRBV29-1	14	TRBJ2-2	CSVAPGGRAGELFF	TGCAGCGTTGCGCCAGGGGGTCGGGCCGGGGAGCTGTTTTTT
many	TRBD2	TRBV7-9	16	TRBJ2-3	CASSLVPSGRTDTQYF	TGTGCCAGCAGCTTAGTTCCTAGCGGGAGAACAGATACGCAGTATTTT
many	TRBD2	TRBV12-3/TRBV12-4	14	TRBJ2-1	CASSLSGLDNEQFF	TGTGCCAGCAGTTTGTCTGGACTAGACAATGAGCAGTTCTTC
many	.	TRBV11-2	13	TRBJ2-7	CASRSARYYEQYF	TGTGCCAGCAGATCCGCCAGGTACTACGAGCAGTACTTC
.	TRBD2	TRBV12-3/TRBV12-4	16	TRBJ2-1	CASSHGTSGREDEQFF	TGTGCCAGCAGTCACGGGACTAGCGGGAGAGAGGATGAGCAGTTCTTC
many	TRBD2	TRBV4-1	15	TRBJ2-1	CASSLASGGYNEQFF	TGTGCCAGCAGTTTAGCTAGCGGGGGATACAATGAGCAGTTCTTC
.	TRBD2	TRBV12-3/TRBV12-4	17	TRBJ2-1	CASTLGEWREYWNEQFF	TGTGCCAGCACCCTAGGAGAATGGCGGGAGTATTGGAATGAGCAGTTCTTC
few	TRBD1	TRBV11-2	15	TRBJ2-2	CASSPDRGGTGELFF	TGTGCCAGCAGCCCCGACAGGGGAGGAACCGGGGAGCTGTTTTTT
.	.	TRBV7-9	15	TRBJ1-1	CASSHTGGVNTEAFF	TGTGCCAGCAGCCATACGGGGGGGGTGAACACTGAAGCTTTCTTT
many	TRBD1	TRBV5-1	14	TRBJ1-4	CASSLGQGREKLFF	TGTGCCAGCAGTTTAGGACAGGGGAGGGAAAAACTGTTTTTT
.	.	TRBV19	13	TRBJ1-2	CASSIPASSGYTF	TGTGCCAGTAGTATTCCGGCTTCAAGTGGCTACACCTTC
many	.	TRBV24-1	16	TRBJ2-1	CATSDLRGPEYNEQFF	TGTGCCACCAGTGATTTGCGAGGGCCGGAATACAATGAGCAGTTCTTC
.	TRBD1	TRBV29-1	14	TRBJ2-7	CSVEDLRTGGEQYF	TGCAGCGTTGAAGATCTTCGAACAGGGGGCGAGCAGTACTTC
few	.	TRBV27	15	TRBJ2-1	CASSVPNLGMDEQFF	TGTGCCAGCAGTGTCCCGAATCTGGGTATGGATGAGCAGTTCTTC
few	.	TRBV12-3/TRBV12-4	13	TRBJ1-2	CASRRGGGYGYTF	TGTGCCAGCAGGAGAGGGGGGGGATATGGCTACACCTTC
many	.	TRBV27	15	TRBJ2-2	CASGEHSPISGELFF	TGTGCCAGCGGGGAGCACAGTCCCATCTCTGGGGAGCTGTTTTTT
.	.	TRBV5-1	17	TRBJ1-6	CASSSWGVSSYNSPLHF	TGCGCCAGCAGCTCCTGGGGGGTGAGCTCCTATAATTCACCCCTCCACTTT
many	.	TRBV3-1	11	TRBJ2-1	CASSPRDEQFF	TGTGCCAGCAGCCCTCGCGATGAGCAGTTCTTC
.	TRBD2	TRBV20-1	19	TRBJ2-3	CSARHAVASGSIGTDTQYF	TGCAGTGCTCGCCACGCGGTGGCTAGCGGGAGTATAGGCACAGATACGCAGTATTTT
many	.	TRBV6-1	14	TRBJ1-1	CASYEQIMNTEAFF	TGTGCCAGCTACGAGCAGATCATGAACACTGAAGCTTTCTTT
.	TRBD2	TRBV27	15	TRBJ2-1	CASSLGTSGAYGQFF	TGTGCCAGCAGTTTAGGGACTAGCGGGGCCTATGGGCAGTTCTTC
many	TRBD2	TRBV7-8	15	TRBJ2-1	CASSFRLAVGNEQFF	TGTGCCAGCAGCTTTAGGCTAGCGGTGGGTAATGAGCAGTTCTTC
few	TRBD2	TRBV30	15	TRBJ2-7	CAWSAPGRVFDEQYF	TGTGCCTGGAGTGCCCCAGGGAGGGTTTTCGACGAGCAGTACTTC
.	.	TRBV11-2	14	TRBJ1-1	CASILGGSDTEAFF	TGTGCCAGCATCCTAGGCGGGTCGGACACTGAAGCTTTCTTT
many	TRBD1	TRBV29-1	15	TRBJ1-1	CSVEGQGWENTEAFF	TGCAGCGTTGAGGGACAGGGATGGGAGAACACTGAAGCTTTCTTT
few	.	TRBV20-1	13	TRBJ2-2	CSAWDSLSRELFF	TGCAGTGCTTGGGACTCTCTCTCGAGGGAGCTGTTTTTT
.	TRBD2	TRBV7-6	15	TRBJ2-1	CASSLGTIFRTEQFF	TGTGCCAGCAGCCTTGGGACTATCTTTCGGACTGAGCAGTTCTTC
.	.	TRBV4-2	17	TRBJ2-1	CASSERAAEAYYNEQFF	TGTGCCAGCAGCGAAAGGGCAGCGGAAGCTTACTACAATGAGCAGTTCTTC
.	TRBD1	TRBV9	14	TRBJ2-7	CASSPRTGFHEQYF	TGTGCCAGCAGCCCCCGGACAGGGTTCCACGAGCAGTACTTC
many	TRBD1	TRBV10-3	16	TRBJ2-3	CAISDRDRGATDTQYF	TGTGCCATCAGTGATAGGGACAGGGGTGCAACAGATACGCAGTATTTT
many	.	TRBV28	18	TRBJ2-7	CASIPNRGQGRKPYEQYF	TGTGCCAGCATACCAAATCGGGGCCAAGGGAGAAAGCCCTACGAGCAGTACTTC
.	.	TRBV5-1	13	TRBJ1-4	CASSLDRTEKLFF	TGCGCCAGCAGCTTAGACCGGACCGAAAAACTGTTTTTT
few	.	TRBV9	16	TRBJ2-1	CASSVARVSIYNEQFF	TGTGCCAGCAGCGTAGCTAGGGTTTCAATCTACAATGAGCAGTTCTTC
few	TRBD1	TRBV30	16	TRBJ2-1	CAWSPSPGQARNEQFF	TGTGCCTGGAGCCCTTCTCCGGGACAGGCTAGGAATGAGCAGTTCTTC
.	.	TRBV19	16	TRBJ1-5	CASSRPLTESNQPQHF	TGTGCCAGTAGTCGGCCCCTGACAGAATCCAATCAGCCCCAGCATTTT
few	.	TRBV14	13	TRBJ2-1	CASSLIRVNEQFF	TGTGCCAGCAGCCTGATCAGGGTCAATGAGCAGTTCTTC
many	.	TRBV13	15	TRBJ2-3	CASSLGRVNTDTQYF	TGTGCCAGCAGCCTAGGCCGGGTGAACACAGATACGCAGTATTTT
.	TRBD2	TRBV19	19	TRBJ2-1	CASSALGTSGLRSYNEQFF	TGTGCCAGTAGTGCTCTTGGGACTAGCGGGCTTCGCTCCTACAATGAGCAGTTCTTC
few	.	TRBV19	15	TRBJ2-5	CASSGHHLSQETQYF	TGTGCCAGTAGCGGACACCACCTCTCCCAAGAGACCCAGTACTTC
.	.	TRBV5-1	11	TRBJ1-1	CASSIYRDAFF	TGTGCCAGCAGCATTTACAGGGATGCTTTCTTT
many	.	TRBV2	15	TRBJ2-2	CASSDYSTNTGELFF	TGTGCCAGCAGTGATTACAGTACGAACACCGGGGAGCTGTTTTTT
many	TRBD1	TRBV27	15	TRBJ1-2	CASSPGWTGAMGYTF	TGTGCCAGCAGCCCGGGGTGGACAGGGGCAATGGGCTACACCTTC
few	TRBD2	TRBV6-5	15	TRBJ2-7	CASSYSGRGSYEQYF	TGTGCCAGCAGTTATTCCGGGAGGGGCTCCTACGAGCAGTACTTC
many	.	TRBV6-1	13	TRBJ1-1	CASRTAGYTEAFF	TGTGCCAGCAGAACCGCCGGGTACACTGAAGCTTTCTTT
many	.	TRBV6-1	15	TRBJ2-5	CASSDGDTIGETQYF	TGTGCCAGCAGTGATGGGGACACCATCGGGGAGACCCAGTACTTC
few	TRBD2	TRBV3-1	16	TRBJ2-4	CASSPSGRGGKNIQYF	TGTGCCAGCAGCCCCAGCGGGAGGGGGGGCAAAAACATTCAGTACTTC
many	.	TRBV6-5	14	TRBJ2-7	CASSYQGVLYEQYF	TGTGCCAGCAGTTACCAAGGAGTTCTCTACGAGCAGTACTTC
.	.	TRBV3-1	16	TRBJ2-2	CAGSQSHGRGTGELFF	TGTGCCGGCAGCCAAAGTCACGGGCGCGGCACCGGGGAGCTGTTTTTT
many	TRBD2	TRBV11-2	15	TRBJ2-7	CASSLGTSGPYEQYF	TGTGCCAGCAGCTTAGGGACTAGCGGTCCCTACGAGCAGTACTTC
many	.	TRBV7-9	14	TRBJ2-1	CASSLAVGGTEQFF	TGTGCCAGCAGCTTAGCGGTCGGAGGGACTGAGCAGTTCTTC
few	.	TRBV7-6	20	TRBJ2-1	CASSLPAAGIAPPSYNEQFF	TGTGCCAGCAGCTTACCCGCGGCGGGAATAGCCCCCCCCTCCTACAATGAGCAGTTCTTC
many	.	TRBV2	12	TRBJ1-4	CASGKANEKLFF	TGTGCCAGCGGGAAAGCTAATGAAAAACTGTTTTTT
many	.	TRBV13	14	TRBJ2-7	CASSWWVVSYEQYF	TGTGCCAGCAGCTGGTGGGTGGTATCCTACGAGCAGTACTTC
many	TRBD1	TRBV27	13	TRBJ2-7	CASSGQGGYEQYF	TGTGCCAGCAGTGGACAGGGGGGTTACGAGCAGTACTTC
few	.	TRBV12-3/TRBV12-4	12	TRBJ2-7	CASSFVPREQYF	TGTGCCAGCAGTTTCGTGCCTAGGGAGCAGTACTTC
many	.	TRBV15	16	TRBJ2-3	CATSRVRVSSTDTQYF	TGTGCCACCAGCAGAGTCCGGGTTTCTAGCACAGATACGCAGTATTTT
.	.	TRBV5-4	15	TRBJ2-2	CASSKDPGRSGELFF	TGTGCCAGCAGCAAAGACCCCGGACGGTCCGGGGAGCTGTTTTTT
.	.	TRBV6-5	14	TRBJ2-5	CASSFGIDVETQYF	TGTGCCAGCAGTTTCGGGATAGATGTGGAGACCCAGTACTTC
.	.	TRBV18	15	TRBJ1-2	CASSPPGPRGYGYTF	TGTGCCAGCTCACCACCGGGCCCACGGGGCTATGGCTACACCTTC
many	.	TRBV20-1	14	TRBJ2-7	CSASSFVGNYEQYF	TGCAGTGCCTCGAGCTTCGTTGGTAACTACGAGCAGTACTTC